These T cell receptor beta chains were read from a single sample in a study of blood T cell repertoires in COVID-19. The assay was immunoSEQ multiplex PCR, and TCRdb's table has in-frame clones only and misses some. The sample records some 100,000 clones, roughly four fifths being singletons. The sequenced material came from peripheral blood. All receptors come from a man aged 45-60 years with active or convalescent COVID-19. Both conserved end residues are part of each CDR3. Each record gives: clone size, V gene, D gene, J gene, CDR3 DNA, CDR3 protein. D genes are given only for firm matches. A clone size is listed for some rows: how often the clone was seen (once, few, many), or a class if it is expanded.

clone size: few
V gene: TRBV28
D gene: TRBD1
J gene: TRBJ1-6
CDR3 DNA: TGTGCCAGCAGTTTAGACACAGGGGGTAATTCACCCCTCCACTTT
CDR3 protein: CASSLDTGGNSPLHF

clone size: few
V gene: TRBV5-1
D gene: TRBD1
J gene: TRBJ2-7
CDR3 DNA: TGCGCCAGCAGCTCGACAGGGGGATACCTCGAGCAGTACTTC
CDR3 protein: CASSSTGGYLEQYF

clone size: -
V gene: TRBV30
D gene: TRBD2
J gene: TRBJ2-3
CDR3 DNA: TGTGCCTGGAGGTCGAGTAGCGGGGTGGCAGATACGCAGTATTTT
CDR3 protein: CAWRSSSGVADTQYF

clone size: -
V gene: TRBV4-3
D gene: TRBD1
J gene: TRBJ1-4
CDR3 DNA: TGCGCCAGCAGCCACGGACAGGGGGCTTATGAAAAACTGTTTTTT
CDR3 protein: CASSHGQGAYEKLFF

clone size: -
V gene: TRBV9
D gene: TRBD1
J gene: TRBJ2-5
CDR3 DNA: TGTGCCAGCAGCGAAAGACAGGGATCAGAGACCCAGTACTTC
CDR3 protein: CASSERQGSETQYF

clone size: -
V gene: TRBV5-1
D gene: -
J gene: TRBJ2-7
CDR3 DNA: TGCGCCAGCAGCTCCGAGTTCGAGCAGTACTTC
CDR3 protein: CASSSEFEQYF

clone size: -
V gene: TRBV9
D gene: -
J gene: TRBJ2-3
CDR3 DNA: TGTGCCAGCAGCGTCAACGGAGATACGCAGTATTTT
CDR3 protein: CASSVNGDTQYF

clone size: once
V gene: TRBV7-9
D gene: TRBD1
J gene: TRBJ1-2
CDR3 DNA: TGTGCCAGCCAAGGACCGGGACAGGGTGGGTATGGCTACACCTTC
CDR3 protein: CASQGPGQGGYGYTF

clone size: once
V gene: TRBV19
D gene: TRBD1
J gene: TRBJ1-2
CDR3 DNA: TGTGCCAGTACCCATCGACCGGACAGGGCCCTCGGCTACACCTTC
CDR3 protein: CASTHRPDRALGYTF

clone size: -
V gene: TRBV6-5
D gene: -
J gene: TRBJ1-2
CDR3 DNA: TGTGCCAGCAGTCCCTTTGGGACAACTAACTATGGCTACACCTTC
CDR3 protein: CASSPFGTTNYGYTF

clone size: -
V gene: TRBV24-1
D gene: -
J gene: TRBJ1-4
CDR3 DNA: TGTGCCTCCGCCGGCGGGGTCGGGGAAAAACTGTTTTTT
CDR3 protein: CASAGGVGEKLFF

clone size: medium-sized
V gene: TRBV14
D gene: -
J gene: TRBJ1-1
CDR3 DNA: TGTGCCAGCAGCCAAGGTCTCAGGAACACTGAAGCTTTCTTT
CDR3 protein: CASSQGLRNTEAFF

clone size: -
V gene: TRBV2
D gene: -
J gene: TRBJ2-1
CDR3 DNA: TGTGCCAGCTCAGGGACTAATGAGCAGTTCTTC
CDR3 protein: CASSGTNEQFF

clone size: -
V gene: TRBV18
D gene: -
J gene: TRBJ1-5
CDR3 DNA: TGTGCCAGCTCATACGGACAGTCCGATCAGCCCCAGCATTTT
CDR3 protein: CASSYGQSDQPQHF

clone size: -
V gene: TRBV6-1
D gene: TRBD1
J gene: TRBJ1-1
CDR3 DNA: TGTGCCAGCAGTGAACGGCAGGGGGCGGGGAACACTGAAGCTTTCTTT
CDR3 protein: CASSERQGAGNTEAFF

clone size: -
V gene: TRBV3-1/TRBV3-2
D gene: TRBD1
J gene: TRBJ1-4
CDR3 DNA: TGTGCCAGCAGCCTCTGGACAGGGACTAATGAAAAACTGTTTTTT
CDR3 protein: CASSLWTGTNEKLFF